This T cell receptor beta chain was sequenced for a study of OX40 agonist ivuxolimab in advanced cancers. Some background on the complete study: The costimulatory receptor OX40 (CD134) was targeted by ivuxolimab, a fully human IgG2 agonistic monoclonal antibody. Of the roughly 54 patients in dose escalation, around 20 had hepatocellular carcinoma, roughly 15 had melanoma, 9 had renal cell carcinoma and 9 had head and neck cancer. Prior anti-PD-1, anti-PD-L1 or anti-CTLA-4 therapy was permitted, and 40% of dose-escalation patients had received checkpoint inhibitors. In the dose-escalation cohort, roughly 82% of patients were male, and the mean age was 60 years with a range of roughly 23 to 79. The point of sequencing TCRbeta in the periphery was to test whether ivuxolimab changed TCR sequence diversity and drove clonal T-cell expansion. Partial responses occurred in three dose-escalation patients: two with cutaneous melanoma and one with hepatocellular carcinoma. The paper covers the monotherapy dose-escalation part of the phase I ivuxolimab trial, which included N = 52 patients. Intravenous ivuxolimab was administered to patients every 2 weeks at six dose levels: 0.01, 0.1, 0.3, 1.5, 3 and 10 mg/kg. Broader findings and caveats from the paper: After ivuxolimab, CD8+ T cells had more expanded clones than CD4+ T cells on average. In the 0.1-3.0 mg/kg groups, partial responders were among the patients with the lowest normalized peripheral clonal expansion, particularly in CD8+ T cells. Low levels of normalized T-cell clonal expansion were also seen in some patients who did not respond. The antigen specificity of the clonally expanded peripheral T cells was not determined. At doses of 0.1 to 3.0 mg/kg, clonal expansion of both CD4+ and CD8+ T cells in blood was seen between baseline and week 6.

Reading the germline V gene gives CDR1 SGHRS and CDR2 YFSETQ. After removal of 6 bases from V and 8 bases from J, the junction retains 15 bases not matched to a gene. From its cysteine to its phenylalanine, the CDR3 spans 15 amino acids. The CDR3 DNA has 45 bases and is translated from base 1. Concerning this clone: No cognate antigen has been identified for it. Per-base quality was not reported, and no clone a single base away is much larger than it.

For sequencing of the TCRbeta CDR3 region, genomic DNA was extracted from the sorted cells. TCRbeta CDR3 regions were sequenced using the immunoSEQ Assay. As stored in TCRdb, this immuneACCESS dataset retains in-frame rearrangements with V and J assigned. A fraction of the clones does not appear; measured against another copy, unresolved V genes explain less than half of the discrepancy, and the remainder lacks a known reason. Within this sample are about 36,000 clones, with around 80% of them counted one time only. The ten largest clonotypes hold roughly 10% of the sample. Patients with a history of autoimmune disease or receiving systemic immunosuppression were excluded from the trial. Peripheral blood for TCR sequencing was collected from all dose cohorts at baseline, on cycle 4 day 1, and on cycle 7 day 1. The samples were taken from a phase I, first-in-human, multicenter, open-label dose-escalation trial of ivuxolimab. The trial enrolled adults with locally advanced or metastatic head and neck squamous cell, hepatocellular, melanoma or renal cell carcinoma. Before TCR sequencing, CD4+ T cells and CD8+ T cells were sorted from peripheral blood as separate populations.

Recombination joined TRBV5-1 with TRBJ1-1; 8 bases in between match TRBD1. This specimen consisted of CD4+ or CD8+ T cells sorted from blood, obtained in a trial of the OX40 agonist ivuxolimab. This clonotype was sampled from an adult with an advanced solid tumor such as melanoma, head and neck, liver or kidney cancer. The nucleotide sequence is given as TGCGCCAGCAAATCTCGCCCTCCCGGGACAGGAGAAGCTTTCTTT. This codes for CASKSRPPGTGEAFF. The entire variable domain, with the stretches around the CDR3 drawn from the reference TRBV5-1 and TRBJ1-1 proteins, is KAGVTQTPRYLIKTRGQQVTLSCSPISGHRSVSWYQQTPGQGLQFLFEYFSETQRNKGNFPGRFSGRQFSNSRSEMNVSTLELGDSALYLCASKSRPPGTGEAFFGQGTRLTVV.